This T cell receptor (beta chain) originates from a study of blood T cell repertoires in COVID-19. In the study overall: From T cells, B-cell-depleted T cells, or PBMCs came the material, which was cDNA or gDNA.

V was pared by 0 bases and J by 4 bases, with 9 bases of the junction left unmatched. Germline CDR1 is SGHRS and CDR2 is YFSETQ. This CDR3 has 18 amino acids. In this sample, this clone turned up a few times. Clones were read by immunoSEQ multiplex PCR, and TCRdb kept only the in-frame ones, dropping some. Found here are 390,000 or so clones, about nine tenths of them singletons; the top ten hold roughly 1.4%. The chain couples TRBV5-1 to TRBJ2-6, with 8 bases identical to TRBD1. The receptor was derived from a woman in her twenties or thirties with active or convalescent COVID-19. Sequenced: peripheral blood. The CDR3 region has the DNA TGCGCCAGCAGCTTGGGAGGGCAGGGGGCGCTGGGGGCCAACGTCCTGACTTTC. Translation gives CASSLGGQGALGANVLTF. The full variable domain, completed using reference TRBV5-1 and TRBJ2-6, is KAGVTQTPRYLIKTRGQQVTLSCSPISGHRSVSWYQQTPGQGLQFLFEYFSETQRNKGNFPGRFSGRQFSNSRSEMNVSTLELGDSALYLCASSLGGQGALGANVLTFGAGSRLTVL.